This T cell receptor (beta chain) is drawn from a study of vaccination effects on CD4 cells after COVID-19. The assay was immunoSEQ multiplex PCR, and TCRdb's table has in-frame clones only and misses some. The sample consists of fewer than 30,000 clones, approximately 72% of them appearing once. Antigen-specific CD4+ T cells were expanded (with viral peptide pools) by the ViraFEST assay ahead of sequencing. After less than 11 days in culture, the CD4+ T cells were isolated. The vaccine recipients had no prior SARS-CoV-2 infection, with negative nucleocapsid antibodies. The CDR3 totals 15 residues. Germline assignment: CDR1 SGHAT and CDR2 FQNNGV. The V segment lost 4 bases and the J segment 7 bases; nucleotides outside the gene matches: 5. Study-level findings and limits: Infection- and vaccine-induced clones contracted markedly late after vaccination.

In its sample, this clone was seen a few times. Its target is not known. The material was CD4+ T cells from PBMCs cultured with SARS-CoV-2 spike peptides, obtained before COVID-19 vaccination. The receptor was isolated from a human donor who received a COVID-19 vaccine. The V gene is TRBV11-2, the J gene TRBJ1-6, with 9 bases fitting TRBD1. CDR3 loop: CASSSQGASNSPLHF. DNA of the CDR3: TGTGCCAGCAGCTCACAGGGGGCGAGCAATTCACCCCTCCACTTT.